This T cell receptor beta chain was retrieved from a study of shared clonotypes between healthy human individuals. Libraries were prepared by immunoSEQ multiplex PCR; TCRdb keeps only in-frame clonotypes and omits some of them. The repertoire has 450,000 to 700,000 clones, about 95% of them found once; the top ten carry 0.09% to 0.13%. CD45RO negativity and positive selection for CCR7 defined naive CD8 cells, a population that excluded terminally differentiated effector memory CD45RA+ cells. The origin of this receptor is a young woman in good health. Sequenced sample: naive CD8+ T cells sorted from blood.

The CDR3 protein is CASSIKSGEEEKLFF. CDR3 coding DNA: TGTGCCAGCAGCATAAAATCAGGGGAGGAAGAAAAACTGTTTTTT. V usage is TRBV21-1 and J usage is TRBJ1-4. TRBV21-1 is described as a pseudogene. The CDR3 loop spans 15 amino acids.